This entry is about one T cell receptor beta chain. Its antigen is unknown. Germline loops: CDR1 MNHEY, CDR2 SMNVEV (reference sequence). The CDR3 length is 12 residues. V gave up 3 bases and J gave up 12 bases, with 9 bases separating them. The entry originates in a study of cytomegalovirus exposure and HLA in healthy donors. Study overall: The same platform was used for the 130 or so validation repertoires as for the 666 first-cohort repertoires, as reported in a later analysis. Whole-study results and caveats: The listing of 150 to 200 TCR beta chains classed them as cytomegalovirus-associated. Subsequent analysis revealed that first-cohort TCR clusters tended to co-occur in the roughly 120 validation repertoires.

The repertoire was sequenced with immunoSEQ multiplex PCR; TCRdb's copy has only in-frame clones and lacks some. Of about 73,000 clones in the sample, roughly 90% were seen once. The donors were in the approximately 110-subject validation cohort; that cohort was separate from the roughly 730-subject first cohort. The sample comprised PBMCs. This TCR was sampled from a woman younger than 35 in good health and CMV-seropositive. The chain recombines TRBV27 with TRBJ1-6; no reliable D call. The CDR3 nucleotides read TGTGCCAGCAGTTTCCTTATAGAACCCCTCCACTTT. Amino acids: CASSFLIEPLHF.